This TCR beta chain was captured in a study of cytomegalovirus exposure and HLA in healthy donors. Study results and limitations: Judged likely to be a sequencing artifact was a cluster of highly shared sequence variants. TCR beta sequences reportedly predicted most subjects' HLA-A and HLA-B alleles accurately. Analyses of presence/absence relied on an assumption of roughly uniform sequencing depth across donors.

Trimming took off 2 bases at V and 5 bases at J, with 13 bases between the two ends. From germline, CDR1 is SEHNR and CDR2 FQNEAQ (reference sequence). The CDR3 spans 15 residues. PCR amplification relied on 60 Vbeta primers (plus 13 Jbeta primers). Per the study methods: An analysis performed later counted roughly 80 million unique TCR beta chains (roughly 10 million of them shared). Produced via immunoSEQ multiplex PCR; TCRdb's table is partial and in-frame only. The DNA gave D and trimming, while V, J and clone size come from that table. The sample has approximately 120,000 clones; about 68% are singletons. On this clone: Its antigen is not known.

The sequence was collected from a man in his forties in good health and CMV-seropositive. Sequencing was done on a sample of PBMCs. J is TRBJ2-1 and V is TRBV7-9; maybe TRBD2 (6 bases). The CDR3 protein is CASSLILAGNNEQFF. The CDR3, as DNA: TGTGCCAGCAGCTTAATTCTGGCGGGGAACAATGAGCAGTTCTTC. The variable domain in full, completed from reference TRBV7-9 and TRBJ2-1, reads DTGVSQNPRHKITKRGQNVTFRCDPISEHNRLYWYRQTLGQGPEFLTYFQNEAQLEKSRLLSDRFSAERPKGSFSTLEIQRTEQGDSAMYLCASSLILAGNNEQFFGPGTRLTVL.